The rows below give T cell receptor beta chains drawn from one sample of a study of T cell responses to AZD1222 COVID-19 vaccine. Profiled with immunoSEQ multiplex PCR; TCRdb holds only in-frame clones, not every one. The sample shows about 210,000 clones, roughly 94% of them seen only once. The sequencing used peripheral blood, collected 28 days after the second dose of the MenACWY control vaccine. Every receptor here comes from an adult who received the MenACWY meningococcal vaccine as a control. Both conserved end residues are part of each CDR3. D genes are given only for firm matches. The size field is filled for only some rows; it gives once, few, many or a size class.

j_call clone_size v_call d_call cdr3_nt cdr3_aa
TRBJ1-3 . TRBV11-2 . TGTGCCAGCAGCTTAATGGGGGAGTCTGGAAACACCATATATTTT CASSLMGESGNTIYF
TRBJ1-6 . TRBV28 . TGTGCCAGCAGTTTAGGCCAGTTGGATTCACCCCTCCACTTT CASSLGQLDSPLHF
TRBJ2-7 . TRBV9 . TGTGCCAGCAGCGCCCAAGTACTCGCAGACGAGCAGTACTTC CASSAQVLADEQYF
TRBJ2-5 once TRBV7-2 . TGTGCCAGCAGCTTCAGGATCCGACCTGGGGGCCAAGAGACCCAGTACTTC CASSFRIRPGGQETQYF
TRBJ2-5 . TRBV12-3/TRBV12-4 . TGTGCCAGCAGTTTAAATGGCGAGACCCAGTACTTC CASSLNGETQYF
TRBJ1-5 . TRBV23-1 TRBD1 TGCGCCAGCAGTCAAGGGACAGGGAAGGGCCAGCCCCAGCATTTT CASSQGTGKGQPQHF
TRBJ1-2 . TRBV28 . TGTGCCAGCAGCCCCCCGGGGTATGGCTACACCTTC CASSPPGYGYTF
TRBJ1-6 . TRBV4-2 . TGTGCCAGCAGCCAAGGTACAGGGCTTGGCGCCCTCCACTTT CASSQGTGLGALHF
TRBJ2-7 . TRBV7-9 TRBD1 TGTGCCAGCAGCTTGGCGGACAGGGCCGAGCAGTACTTC CASSLADRAEQYF
TRBJ1-6 . TRBV9 . TGTGCCAGCAGCGTGGGCCGCCCACAGGATTCACCCCTCCACTTT CASSVGRPQDSPLHF
TRBJ2-7 . TRBV11-2 TRBD2 TGTGCCAGCAGCCCGAACCTGGGGACTAGCGGGAATCACGCAGGGGAGCAGTACTTC CASSPNLGTSGNHAGEQYF
TRBJ2-1 . TRBV6-6 TRBD2 TGTGCCAGCAGTTACGGACTAGCGGGGTACAATGAGCAGTTCTTC CASSYGLAGYNEQFF
TRBJ1-2 . TRBV3-1/TRBV3-2 . TGTGCCAGCAGCCAAGAAGTATGGGGCAGAAACTATGGCTACACCTTC CASSQEVWGRNYGYTF
TRBJ2-1 . TRBV24-1 TRBD2 TGTGCCACCAGTGATCCCGCGGACGCTCAATTGGGGGGGGGTGAGCAGTTCTTC CATSDPADAQLGGGEQFF
TRBJ1-2 . TRBV9 TRBD1 TGTGCCAGCAGTCGACAGGGGGCGCGTGGCTACACCTTC CASSRQGARGYTF
TRBJ1-1 . TRBV27 . TGTGCCAGCAGTCTCGTTGAATCGAACACTGAAGCTTTCTTT CASSLVESNTEAFF
TRBJ1-2 . TRBV10-3 . TGTGCCATCAGTGACAGCCGCAACTATGGCTACACCTTC CAISDSRNYGYTF
TRBJ2-1 . TRBV6-5 TRBD2 TGTGCCAGCAGTATAAACGGGGGGGACAATGAGCAGTTCTTC CASSINGGDNEQFF
TRBJ1-3 once TRBV7-9 . TGTGCCAGCAGCTTAGTGCGCAGGGGAAGAAACACCATATATTTT CASSLVRRGRNTIYF
TRBJ1-1 once TRBV14 . TGTGCCAGCAGCCAAAGGAGAGGGGGCACTGAAGCTTTCTTT CASSQRRGGTEAFF
TRBJ2-3 . TRBV7-3 . TGTGCCAGCAGCCAGTATAGCGGCACAGATACGCAGTATTTT CASSQYSGTDTQYF
TRBJ1-5 . TRBV6-5 TRBD1 TGTGCCAGCAGTTCGACAGGGGCGAACAATCAGCCCCAGCATTTT CASSSTGANNQPQHF